Detailed here is one T cell receptor beta chain. Its antigen is not known. The PCR contained 60 Vbeta and 13 Jbeta primers. Clones were read by immunoSEQ multiplex PCR, and TCRdb kept only the in-frame ones, dropping some. The data hold around 150,000 clones, with approximately 83% observed a single time. This sample was taken from a study of cytomegalovirus exposure and HLA in healthy donors. Overall study results and limits: Previously analyzed data showed that most TCR beta V segments were productive at a frequency of about 87% or about 30%.

The germline CDR1 and CDR2 sequences are SQVTM and ANQGSEA. The CDR3 is made up of 14 amino acids. This clonotype was sampled from a woman in her thirties or forties in good health and CMV-seronegative. The chain employs TRBV29-1 and TRBJ2-5; 8 bases are shared with TRBD2. The J call may be wrong; the DNA end is better matched by TRBJ2-7. The sample comprised PBMCs. DNA of the CDR3: TGCAGCGTCGACAGCGGGAGAGGGACCTACGAGCAGTACTTC. Residues: CSVDSGRGTYEQYF.